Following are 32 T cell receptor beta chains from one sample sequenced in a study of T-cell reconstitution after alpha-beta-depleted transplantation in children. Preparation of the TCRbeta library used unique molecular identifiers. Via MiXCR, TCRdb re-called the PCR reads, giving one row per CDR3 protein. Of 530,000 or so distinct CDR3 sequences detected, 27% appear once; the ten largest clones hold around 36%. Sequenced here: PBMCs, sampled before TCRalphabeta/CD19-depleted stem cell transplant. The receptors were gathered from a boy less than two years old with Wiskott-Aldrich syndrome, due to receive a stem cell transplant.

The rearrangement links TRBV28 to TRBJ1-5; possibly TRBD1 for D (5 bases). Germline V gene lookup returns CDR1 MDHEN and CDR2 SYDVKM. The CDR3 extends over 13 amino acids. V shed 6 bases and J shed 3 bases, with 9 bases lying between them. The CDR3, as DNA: TGTGCCAGCAGGAGGGACCCCAATCAGCCCCAGCATTTT. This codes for CASRRDPNQPQHF.

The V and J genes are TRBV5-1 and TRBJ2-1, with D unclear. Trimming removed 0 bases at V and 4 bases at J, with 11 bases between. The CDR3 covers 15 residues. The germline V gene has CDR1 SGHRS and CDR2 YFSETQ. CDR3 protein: CASSLVQARYNEQFF. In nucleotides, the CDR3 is TGCGCCAGCAGCTTGGTTCAGGCCCGATACAATGAGCAGTTCTTC.

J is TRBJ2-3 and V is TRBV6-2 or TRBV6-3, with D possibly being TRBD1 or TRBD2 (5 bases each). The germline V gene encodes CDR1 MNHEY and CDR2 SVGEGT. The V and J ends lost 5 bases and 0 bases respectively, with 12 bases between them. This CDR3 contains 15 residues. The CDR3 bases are TGTGCCAGCAGTGCCCGGGACGGGAGCACAGATACGCAGTATTTT. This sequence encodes CASSARDGSTDTQYF.

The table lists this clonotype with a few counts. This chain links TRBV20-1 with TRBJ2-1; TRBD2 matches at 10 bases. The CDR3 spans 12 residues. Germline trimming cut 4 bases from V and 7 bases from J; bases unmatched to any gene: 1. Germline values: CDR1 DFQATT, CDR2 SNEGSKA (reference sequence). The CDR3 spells CSAIAGGNEQFF. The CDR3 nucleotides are TGCAGTGCTATAGCGGGAGGAAATGAGCAGTTCTTC.

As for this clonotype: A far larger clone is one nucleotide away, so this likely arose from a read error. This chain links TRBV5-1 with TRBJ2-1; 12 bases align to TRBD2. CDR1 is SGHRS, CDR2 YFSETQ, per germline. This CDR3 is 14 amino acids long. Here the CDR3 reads CASILTSGSNEQFF. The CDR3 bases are TGCGCCAGCATCTTGACTAGCGGGAGCAATGAGCAGTTCTTC.

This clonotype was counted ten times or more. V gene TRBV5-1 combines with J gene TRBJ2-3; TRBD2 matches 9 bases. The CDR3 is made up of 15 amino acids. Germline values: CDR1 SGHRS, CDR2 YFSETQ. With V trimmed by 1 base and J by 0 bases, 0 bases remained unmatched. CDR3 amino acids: CASSLTSGSTDTQYF. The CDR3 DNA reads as TGCGCCAGCAGCTTGACTAGCGGGAGCACAGATACGCAGTATTTT.

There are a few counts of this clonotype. The DNA for the CDR3 is TGTGCCAGTAGTAGCCGCAGGGGAGAAAGAGAGACCCAGTACTTC. This sequence encodes CASSSRRGERETQYF. The chain employs TRBV19 and TRBJ2-5; tentative D call: TRBD1 (6 bases). From germline, CDR1 is LNHDA and CDR2 SQIVND (reference sequence). V shed 4 bases and J shed 4 bases, with 16 bases lying between them. The CDR3 consists of 15 residues.

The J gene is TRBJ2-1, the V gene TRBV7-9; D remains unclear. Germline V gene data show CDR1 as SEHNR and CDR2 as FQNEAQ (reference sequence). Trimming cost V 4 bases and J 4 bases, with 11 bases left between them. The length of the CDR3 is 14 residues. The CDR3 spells CASSSSTEYNEQFF. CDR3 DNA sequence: TGTGCCAGCAGCTCCTCGACTGAATACAATGAGCAGTTCTTC. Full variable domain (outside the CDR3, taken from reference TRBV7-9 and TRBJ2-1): DTGVSQNPRHKITKRGQNVTFRCDPISEHNRLYWYRQTLGQGPEFLTYFQNEAQLEKSRLLSDRFSAERPKGSFSTLEIQRTEQGDSAMYLCASSSSTEYNEQFFGPGTRLTVL.

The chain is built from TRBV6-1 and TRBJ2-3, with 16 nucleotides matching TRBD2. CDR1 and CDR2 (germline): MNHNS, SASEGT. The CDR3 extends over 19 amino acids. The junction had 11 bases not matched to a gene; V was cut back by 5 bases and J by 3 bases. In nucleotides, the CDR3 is TGTGCCAGCAGTCGTTCGGGAAAGGGACTAGCGGGAGGGACAGATACGCAGTATTTT. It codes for CASSRSGKGLAGGTDTQYF.

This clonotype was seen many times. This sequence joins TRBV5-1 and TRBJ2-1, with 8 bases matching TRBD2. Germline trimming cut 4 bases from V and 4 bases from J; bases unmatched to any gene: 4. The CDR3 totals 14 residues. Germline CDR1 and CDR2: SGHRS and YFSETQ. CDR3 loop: CASSPGGPYNEQFF. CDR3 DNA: TGCGCCAGCAGCCCGGGAGGGCCTTACAATGAGCAGTTCTTC.

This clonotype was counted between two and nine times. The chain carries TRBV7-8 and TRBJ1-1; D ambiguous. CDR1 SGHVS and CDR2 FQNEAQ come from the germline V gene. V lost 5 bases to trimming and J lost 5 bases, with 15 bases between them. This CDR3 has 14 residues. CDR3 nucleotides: TGTGCCAGCAGCCCTTTGGGATGGGCAACTGAAGCTTTCTTT. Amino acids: CASSPLGWATEAFF.

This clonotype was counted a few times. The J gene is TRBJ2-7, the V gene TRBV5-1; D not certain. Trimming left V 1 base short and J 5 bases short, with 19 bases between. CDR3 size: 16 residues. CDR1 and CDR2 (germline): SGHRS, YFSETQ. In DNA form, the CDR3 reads TGCGCCAGCAGCTTGATCCCTAGGGTATCCATCCACGAGCAGTACTTC. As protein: CASSLIPRVSIHEQYF. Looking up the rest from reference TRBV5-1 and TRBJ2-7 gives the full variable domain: KAGVTQTPRYLIKTRGQQVTLSCSPISGHRSVSWYQQTPGQGLQFLFEYFSETQRNKGNFPGRFSGRQFSNSRSEMNVSTLELGDSALYLCASSLIPRVSIHEQYFGPGTRLTVT.

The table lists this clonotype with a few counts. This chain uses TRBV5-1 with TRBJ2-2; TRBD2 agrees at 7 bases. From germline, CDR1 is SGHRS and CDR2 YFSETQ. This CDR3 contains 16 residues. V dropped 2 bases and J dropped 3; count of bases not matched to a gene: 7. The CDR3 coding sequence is TGCGCCAGCAGCTTAGGAGCGGGAATCCACACCGGGGAGCTGTTTTTT. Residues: CASSLGAGIHTGELFF.

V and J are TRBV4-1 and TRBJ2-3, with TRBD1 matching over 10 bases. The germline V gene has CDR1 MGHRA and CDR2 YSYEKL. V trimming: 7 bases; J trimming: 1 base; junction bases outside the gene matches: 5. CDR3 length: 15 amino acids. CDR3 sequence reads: CASTKTGGGTDTQYF. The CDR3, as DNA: TGCGCCAGCACCAAGACAGGGGGCGGCACAGATACGCAGTATTTT.

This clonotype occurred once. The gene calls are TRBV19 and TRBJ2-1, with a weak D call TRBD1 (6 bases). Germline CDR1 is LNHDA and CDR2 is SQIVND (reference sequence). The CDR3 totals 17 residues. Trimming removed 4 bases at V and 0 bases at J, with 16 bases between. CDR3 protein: CASSSPRGQSSYNEQFF. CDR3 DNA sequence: TGTGCCAGTAGTAGCCCCAGGGGCCAGAGCTCCTACAATGAGCAGTTCTTC.

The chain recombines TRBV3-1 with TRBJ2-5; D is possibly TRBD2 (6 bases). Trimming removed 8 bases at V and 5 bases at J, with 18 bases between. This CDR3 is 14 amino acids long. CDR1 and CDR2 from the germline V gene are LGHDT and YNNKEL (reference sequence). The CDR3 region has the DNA TGTGCCAGCCAATGGCGGGAAAGGGAGGAGACCCAGTACTTC. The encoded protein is CASQWREREETQYF.

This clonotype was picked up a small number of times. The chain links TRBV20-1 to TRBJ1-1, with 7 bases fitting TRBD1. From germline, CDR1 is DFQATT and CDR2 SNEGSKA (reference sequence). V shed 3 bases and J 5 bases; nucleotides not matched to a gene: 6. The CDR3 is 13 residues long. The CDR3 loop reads CSASIPGGTEAFF. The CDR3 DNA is TGCAGTGCTAGCATTCCAGGGGGGACTGAAGCTTTCTTT.

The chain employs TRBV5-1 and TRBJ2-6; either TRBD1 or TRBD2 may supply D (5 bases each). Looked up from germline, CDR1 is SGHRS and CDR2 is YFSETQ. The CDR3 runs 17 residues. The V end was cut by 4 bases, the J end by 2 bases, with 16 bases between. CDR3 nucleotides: TGCGCCAGCAGCCATATAGGGACGGCTACTGGGGCCAACGTCCTGACTTTC. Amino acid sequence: CASSHIGTATGANVLTF.

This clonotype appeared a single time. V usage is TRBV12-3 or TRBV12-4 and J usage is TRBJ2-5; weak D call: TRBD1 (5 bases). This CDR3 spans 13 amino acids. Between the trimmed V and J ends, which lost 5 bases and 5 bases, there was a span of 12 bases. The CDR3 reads CASSPQGFETQYF. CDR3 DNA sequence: TGTGCCAGCAGTCCTCAGGGTTTTGAGACCCAGTACTTC.

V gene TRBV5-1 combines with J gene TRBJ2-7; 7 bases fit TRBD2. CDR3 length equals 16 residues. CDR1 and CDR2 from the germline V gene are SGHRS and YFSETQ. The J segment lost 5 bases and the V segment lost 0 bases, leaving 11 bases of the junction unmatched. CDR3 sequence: CASSLALSAGFHEQYF. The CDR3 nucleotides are TGCGCCAGCAGCTTGGCCCTCTCAGCGGGATTCCACGAGCAGTACTTC.

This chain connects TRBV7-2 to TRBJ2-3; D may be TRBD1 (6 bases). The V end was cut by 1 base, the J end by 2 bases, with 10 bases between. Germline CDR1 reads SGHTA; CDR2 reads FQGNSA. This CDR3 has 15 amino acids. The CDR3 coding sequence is TGTGCCAGCAGCTTAGATAGGGGGAACACAGATACGCAGTATTTT. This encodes CASSLDRGNTDTQYF.

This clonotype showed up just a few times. The CDR3 coding sequence is TGCGCCAGCAGCTTGGCCATACAGGTTGGCGAGCAGTACTTC. Amino acids: CASSLAIQVGEQYF. The V gene is TRBV5-1, the J gene TRBJ2-7; possibly TRBD1 for D (5 bases). The CDR3 is 14 residues long. The V end was cut by 0 bases, the J end by 6 bases, with 13 bases between. Germline values: CDR1 SGHRS, CDR2 YFSETQ.

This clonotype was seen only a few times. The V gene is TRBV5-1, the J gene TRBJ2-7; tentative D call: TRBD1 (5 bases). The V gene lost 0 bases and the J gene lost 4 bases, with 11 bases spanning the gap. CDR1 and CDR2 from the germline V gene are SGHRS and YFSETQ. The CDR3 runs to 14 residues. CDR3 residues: CASSLARTSYEQYF. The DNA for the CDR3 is TGCGCCAGCAGCTTGGCCAGGACATCGTACGAGCAGTACTTC.

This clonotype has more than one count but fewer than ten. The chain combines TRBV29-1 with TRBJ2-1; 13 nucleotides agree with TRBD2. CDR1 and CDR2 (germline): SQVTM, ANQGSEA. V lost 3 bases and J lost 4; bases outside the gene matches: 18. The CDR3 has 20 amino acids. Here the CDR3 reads CSVEAYEGLAGPSQYNEQFF. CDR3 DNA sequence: TGCAGCGTTGAGGCGTATGAGGGACTAGCGGGACCCTCACAATACAATGAGCAGTTCTTC.

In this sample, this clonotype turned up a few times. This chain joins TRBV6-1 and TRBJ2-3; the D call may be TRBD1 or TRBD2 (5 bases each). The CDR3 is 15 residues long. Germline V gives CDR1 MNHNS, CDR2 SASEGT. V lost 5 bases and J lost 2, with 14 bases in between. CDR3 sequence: CASSLQGRYTDTQYF. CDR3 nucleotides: TGTGCCAGCAGTCTCCAGGGACGCTACACAGATACGCAGTATTTT.

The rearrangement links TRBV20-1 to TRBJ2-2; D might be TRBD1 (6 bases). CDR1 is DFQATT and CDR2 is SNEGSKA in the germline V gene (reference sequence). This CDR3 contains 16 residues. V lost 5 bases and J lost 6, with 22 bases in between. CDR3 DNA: TGCAGTGCTCCAAAGCCGGACCCCCCAGGGGCCGGGGAGCTGTTTTTT. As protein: CSAPKPDPPGAGELFF.

CDR3 in DNA: TGCAGTGCTAGACCGGGACGCTTGAACACTGAAGCTTTCTTT. Its protein product is CSARPGRLNTEAFF. The chain employs TRBV20-1 and TRBJ1-1; D might be TRBD1 (5 bases). CDR1 is DFQATT, CDR2 SNEGSKA, per germline (reference sequence). The CDR3 has 14 amino acids. Trimming took 2 bases from V and 0 from J, leaving 10 bases between them.

CDR3: CASTEWPSNQPQHF. CDR3 coding DNA: TGTGCCAGTACCGAGTGGCCTAGCAATCAGCCCCAGCATTTT. The chain joins TRBV19 to TRBJ1-5; no clear D. The germline V gene encodes CDR1 LNHDA and CDR2 SQIVND (reference sequence). Deletions cut 7 bases from V and 0 bases from J, with 10 bases between. The CDR3 sequence is 14 residues long.

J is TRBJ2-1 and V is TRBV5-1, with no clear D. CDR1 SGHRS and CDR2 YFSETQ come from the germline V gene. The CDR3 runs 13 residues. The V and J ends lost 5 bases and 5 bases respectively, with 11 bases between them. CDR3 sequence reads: CASRSHTNNEQFF. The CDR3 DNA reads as TGCGCCAGCAGATCCCACACAAACAATGAGCAGTTCTTC.

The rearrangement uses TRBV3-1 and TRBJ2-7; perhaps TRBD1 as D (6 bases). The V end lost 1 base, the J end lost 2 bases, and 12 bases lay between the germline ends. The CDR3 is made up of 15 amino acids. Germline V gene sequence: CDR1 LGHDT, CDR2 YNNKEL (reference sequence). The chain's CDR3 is CASSQGGGVPYEQYF. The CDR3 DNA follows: TGTGCCAGCAGCCAAGGTGGGGGCGTTCCCTACGAGCAGTACTTC.

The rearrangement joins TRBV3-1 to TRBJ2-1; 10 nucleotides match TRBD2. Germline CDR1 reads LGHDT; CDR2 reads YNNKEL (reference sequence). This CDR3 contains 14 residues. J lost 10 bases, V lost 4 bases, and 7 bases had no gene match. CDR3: CASSRLAGEGEQFF. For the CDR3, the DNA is TGTGCCAGCAGCCGGCTAGCGGGAGAGGGCGAGCAGTTCTTC.

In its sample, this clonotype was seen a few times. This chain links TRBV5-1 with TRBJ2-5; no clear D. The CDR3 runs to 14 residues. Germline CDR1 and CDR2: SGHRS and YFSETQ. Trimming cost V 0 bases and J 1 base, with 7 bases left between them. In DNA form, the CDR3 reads TGCGCCAGCAGCTTGGTGGTGACCCAAGAGACCCAGTACTTC. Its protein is CASSLVVTQETQYF.